This T cell receptor (beta chain) was captured by sequencing in a study of shared clonotypes between healthy human individuals. The V gene's germline CDR1 is MDHEN and CDR2 SYDVKM. The CDR3 has 17 amino acids. V trimming: 1 base; J trimming: 7 bases; junction bases outside the gene matches: 10. This table comes from immunoSEQ multiplex PCR, and its TCRdb copy is limited to in-frame clones, with some not included. The data contain more than 550,000 clones, approximately 72% of them seen just once; the ten biggest clones take up about 1.8%. This sequence originates from a woman between 25 and 40 years old in good health. Material for sequencing was memory CD4+ T cells sorted from blood. Subset defined: CD45RA-negative fraction. V gene TRBV28 combines with J gene TRBJ2-1; 10 bases match TRBD2. The CDR3 reads CASSLYRSSGRYNEQFF. CDR3 bases: TGTGCCAGCAGTTTATATCGGTCTAGCGGGAGATATAATGAGCAGTTCTTC.